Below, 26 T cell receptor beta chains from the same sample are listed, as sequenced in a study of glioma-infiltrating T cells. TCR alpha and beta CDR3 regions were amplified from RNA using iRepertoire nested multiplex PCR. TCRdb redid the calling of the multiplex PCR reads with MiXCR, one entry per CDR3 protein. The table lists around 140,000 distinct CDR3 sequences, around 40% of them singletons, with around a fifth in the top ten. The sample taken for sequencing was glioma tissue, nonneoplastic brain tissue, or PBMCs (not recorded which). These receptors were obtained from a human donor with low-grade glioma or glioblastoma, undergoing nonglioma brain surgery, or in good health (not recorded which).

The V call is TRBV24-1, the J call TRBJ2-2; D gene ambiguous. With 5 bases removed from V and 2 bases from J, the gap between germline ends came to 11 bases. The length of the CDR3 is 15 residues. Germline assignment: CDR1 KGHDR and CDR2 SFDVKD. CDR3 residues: CATSGDTINTGELFF. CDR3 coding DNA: TGTGCCACCAGTGGAGACACCATCAACACCGGGGAGCTGTTTTTT.

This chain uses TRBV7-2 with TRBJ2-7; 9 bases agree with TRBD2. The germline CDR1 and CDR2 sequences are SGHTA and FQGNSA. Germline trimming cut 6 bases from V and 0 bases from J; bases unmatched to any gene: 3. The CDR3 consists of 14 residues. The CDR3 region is CASRKTSGSYEQYF. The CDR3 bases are TGTGCCAGCAGAAAGACTAGCGGCTCCTACGAGCAGTACTTC.

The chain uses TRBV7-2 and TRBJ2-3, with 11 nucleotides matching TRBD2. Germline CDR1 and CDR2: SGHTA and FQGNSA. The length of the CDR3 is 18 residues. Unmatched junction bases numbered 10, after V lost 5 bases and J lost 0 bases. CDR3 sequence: CASSRRLAGGSSTDTQYF. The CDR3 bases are TGTGCCAGCAGCCGTCGCCTAGCGGGGGGTTCTAGCACAGATACGCAGTATTTT.

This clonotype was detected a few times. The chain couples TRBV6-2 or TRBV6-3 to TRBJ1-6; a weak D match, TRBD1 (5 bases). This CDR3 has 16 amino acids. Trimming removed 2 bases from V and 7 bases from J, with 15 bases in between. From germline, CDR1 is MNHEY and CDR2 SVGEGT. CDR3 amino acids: CASSYNRGNGNSPLHF. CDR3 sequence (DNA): TGTGCCAGCAGTTACAATAGGGGCAACGGAAATTCACCCCTCCACTTT.

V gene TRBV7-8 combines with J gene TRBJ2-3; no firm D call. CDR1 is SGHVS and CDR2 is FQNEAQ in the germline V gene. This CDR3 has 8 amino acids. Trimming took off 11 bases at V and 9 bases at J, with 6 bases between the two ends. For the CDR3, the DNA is TGTGCCGCCCAAACGCAGTATTTT. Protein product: CAAQTQYF.

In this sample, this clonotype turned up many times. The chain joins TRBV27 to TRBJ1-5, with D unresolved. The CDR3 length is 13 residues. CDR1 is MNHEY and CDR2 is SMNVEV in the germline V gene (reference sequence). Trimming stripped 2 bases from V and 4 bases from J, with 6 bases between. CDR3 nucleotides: TGTGCCAGCAGTTTAGCCGTTAATCAGCCCCAGCATTTT. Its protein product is CASSLAVNQPQHF.

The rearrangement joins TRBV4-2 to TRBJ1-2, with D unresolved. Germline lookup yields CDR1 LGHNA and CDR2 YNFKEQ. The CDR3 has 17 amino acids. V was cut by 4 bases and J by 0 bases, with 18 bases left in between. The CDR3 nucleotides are TGTGCCAGCAGCCGATTCCTTTTCCGGGAGGCTAACTATGGCTACACCTTC. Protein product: CASSRFLFREANYGYTF.

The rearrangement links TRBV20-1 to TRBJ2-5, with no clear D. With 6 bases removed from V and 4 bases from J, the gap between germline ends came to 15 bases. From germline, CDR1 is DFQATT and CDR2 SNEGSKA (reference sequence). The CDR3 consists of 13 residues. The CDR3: CSATLNTRETQYF. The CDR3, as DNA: TGCAGTGCCACTCTCAATACACGAGAGACCCAGTACTTC.

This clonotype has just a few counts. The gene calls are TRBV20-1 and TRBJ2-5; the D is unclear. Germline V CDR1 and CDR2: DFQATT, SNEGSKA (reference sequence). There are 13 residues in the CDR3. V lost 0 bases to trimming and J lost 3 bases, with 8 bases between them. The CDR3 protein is CSARDTRKETQYF. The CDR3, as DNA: TGCAGTGCTAGAGATACTCGGAAAGAGACCCAGTACTTC.

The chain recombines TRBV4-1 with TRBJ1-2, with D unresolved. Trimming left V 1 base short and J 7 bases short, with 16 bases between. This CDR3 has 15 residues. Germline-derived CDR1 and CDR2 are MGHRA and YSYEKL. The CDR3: CASSQVNLIPFGYTF. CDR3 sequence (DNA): TGCGCCAGCAGCCAAGTCAATCTTATCCCCTTTGGCTACACCTTC.

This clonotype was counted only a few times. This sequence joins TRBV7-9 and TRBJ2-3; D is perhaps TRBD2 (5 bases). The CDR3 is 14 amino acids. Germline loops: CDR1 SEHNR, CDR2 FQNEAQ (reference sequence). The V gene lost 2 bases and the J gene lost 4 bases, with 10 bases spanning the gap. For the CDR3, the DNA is TGTGCCAGCAGCTTAATCTCGAGGGCAGATACGCAGTATTTT. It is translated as CASSLISRADTQYF.

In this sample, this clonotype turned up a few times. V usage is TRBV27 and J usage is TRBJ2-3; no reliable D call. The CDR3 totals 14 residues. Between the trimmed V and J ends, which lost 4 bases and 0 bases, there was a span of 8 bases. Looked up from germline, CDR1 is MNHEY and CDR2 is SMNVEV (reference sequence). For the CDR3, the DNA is TGTGCCAGCAGTTCCGCGGCTAGCACAGATACGCAGTATTTT. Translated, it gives CASSSAASTDTQYF.

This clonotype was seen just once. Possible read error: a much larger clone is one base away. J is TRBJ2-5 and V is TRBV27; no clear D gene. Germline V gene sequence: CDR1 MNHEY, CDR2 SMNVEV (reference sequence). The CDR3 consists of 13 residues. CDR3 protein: CASGKQSQETRYF. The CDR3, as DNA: TGTGCCAGCGGCAAGCAGTCCCAAGAGACCCGGTACTTC.

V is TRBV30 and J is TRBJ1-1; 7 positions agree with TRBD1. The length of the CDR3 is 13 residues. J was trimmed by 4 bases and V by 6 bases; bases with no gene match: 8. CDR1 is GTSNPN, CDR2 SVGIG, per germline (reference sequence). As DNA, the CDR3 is TGTGCCTGCCGCCACAGGGGTAGCACTGAAGCTTTCTTT. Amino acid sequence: CACRHRGSTEAFF.

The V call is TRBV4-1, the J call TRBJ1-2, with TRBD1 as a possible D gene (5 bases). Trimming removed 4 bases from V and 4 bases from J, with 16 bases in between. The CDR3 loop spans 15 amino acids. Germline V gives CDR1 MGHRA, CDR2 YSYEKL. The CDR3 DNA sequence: TGCGCCAGCAGCCCCGGCCGGGGGTCAGGCTATGGCTACACCTTC. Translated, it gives CASSPGRGSGYGYTF.

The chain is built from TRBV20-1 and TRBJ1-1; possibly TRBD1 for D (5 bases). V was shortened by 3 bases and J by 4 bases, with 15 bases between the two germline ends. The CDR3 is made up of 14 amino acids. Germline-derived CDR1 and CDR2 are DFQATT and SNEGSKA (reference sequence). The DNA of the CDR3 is TGCAGTGCTAGTCTTTTATCTGGGGCCACTGAAGCTTTCTTT. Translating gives CSASLLSGATEAFF.

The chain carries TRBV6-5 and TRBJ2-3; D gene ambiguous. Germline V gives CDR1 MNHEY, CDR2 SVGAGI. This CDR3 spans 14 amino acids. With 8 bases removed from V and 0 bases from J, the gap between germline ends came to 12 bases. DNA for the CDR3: TGTGCCAGCGCCGACTGGCCTAGCACAGATACGCAGTATTTT. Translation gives CASADWPSTDTQYF.

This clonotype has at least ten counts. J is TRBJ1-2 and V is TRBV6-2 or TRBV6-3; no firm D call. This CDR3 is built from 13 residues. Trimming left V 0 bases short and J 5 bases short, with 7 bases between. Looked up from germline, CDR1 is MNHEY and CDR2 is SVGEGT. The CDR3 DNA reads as TGTGCCAGCAGTTACTCGCCCGAGTATGGCTACACCTTC. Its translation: CASSYSPEYGYTF.

The CDR3 here is CASSRNGQDDNSPLHF. The CDR3 nucleotides read TGTGCCAGCAGCCGCAACGGACAGGATGATAATTCACCCCTCCACTTT. V and J are TRBV4-2 and TRBJ1-6; TRBD1 agrees at 7 bases. The CDR3 is made up of 16 amino acids. The J segment lost 5 bases and the V segment lost 4 bases, leaving 8 bases of the junction unmatched. From germline, CDR1 is LGHNA and CDR2 YNFKEQ.

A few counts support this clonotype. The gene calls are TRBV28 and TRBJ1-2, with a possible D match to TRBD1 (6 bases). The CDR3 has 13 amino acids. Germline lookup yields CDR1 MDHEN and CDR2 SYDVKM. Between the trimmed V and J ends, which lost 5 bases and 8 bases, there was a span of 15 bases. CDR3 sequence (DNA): TGTGCCAGCAGTGCAGGGGACCGTTTCGGCTACACCTTC. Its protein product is CASSAGDRFGYTF.

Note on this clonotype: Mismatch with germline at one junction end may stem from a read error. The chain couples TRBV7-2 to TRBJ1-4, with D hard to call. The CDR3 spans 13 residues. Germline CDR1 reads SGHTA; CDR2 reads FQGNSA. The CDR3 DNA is TGTGCCAGCCAGAGGAGGGCTAATGAAGAACTGTTTTTT. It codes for CASQRRANEELFF.

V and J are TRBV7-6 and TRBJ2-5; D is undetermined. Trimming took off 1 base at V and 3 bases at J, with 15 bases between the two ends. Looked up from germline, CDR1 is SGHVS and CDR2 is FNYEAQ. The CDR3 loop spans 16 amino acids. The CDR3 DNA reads TGTGCCAGCAGCTTAGATCTCCGACGGCGAAAAGAGACCCAGTACTTC. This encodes CASSLDLRRRKETQYF.

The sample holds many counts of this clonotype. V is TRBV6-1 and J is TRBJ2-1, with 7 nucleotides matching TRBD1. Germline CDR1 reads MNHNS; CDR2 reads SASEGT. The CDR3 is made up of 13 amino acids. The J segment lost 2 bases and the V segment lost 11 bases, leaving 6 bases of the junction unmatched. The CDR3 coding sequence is TGTGCCGCGAGGGACAGTACCTACAATGAGCAGTTCTTC. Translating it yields CAARDSTYNEQFF.

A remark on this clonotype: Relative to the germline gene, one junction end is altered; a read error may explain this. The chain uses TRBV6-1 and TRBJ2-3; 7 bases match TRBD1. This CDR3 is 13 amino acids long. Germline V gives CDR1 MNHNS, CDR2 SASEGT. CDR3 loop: CASSTGATDTQYF. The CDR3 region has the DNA TGCGCCAGCAGTACAGGGGCAACAGATACGCAGTATTTT.

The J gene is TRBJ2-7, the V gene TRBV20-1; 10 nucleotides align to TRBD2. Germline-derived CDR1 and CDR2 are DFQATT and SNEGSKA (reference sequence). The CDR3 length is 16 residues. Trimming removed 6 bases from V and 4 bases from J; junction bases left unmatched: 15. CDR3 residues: CSAPISGGHLGYEQYF. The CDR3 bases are TGCAGTGCCCCGATTAGCGGGGGGCACCTGGGATACGAGCAGTACTTC.

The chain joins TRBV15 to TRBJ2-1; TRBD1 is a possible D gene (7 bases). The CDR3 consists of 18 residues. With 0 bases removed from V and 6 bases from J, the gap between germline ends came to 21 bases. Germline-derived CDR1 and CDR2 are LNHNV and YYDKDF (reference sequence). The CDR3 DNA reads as TGTGCCACCAGCAGAGACAGTCTTAGACAGGGAGGAATCAATGAGCAGTTCTTC. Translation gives CATSRDSLRQGGINEQFF.